A selection of T cell receptor beta chains follows, all from one sample in a study of blood T cell repertoires in COVID-19. Libraries were prepared by immunoSEQ multiplex PCR; TCRdb keeps only in-frame clonotypes and omits some of them. The data contain around 500,000 clones, about nine tenths of them seen just once; the ten biggest clones take up 6.5% to 8.5%. The sequenced sample was PBMCs or T cells enriched from blood (not recorded which). The receptors come from an older woman who had recovered from COVID-19. Both conserved end residues are part of each CDR3. A D gene is named only where the DNA matches it firmly. Only some rows state a clone size, as once, few, many or a class for expanded clones.

v_call	clone_size	d_call	j_call	cdr3_aa	cdr3_nt
TRBV4-1	NA	TRBD1	TRBJ1-3	CASSQDPRTGPGNTIYF	TGCGCCAGCAGCCAAGACCCCAGGACAGGGCCCGGAAACACCATATATTTT
TRBV28	NA	TRBD1	TRBJ1-3	CASSFVGGGNTIYF	TGTGCCAGCAGTTTTGTAGGGGGCGGAAACACCATATATTTT
TRBV3-1/TRBV3-2	once	TRBD1	TRBJ2-1	CASSRRQGTYNEQFF	TGTGCCAGCAGCCGACGACAGGGTACCTACAATGAGCAGTTCTTC
TRBV5-1	NA	TRBD1	TRBJ1-5	CASSLGRQGDPQHF	TGCGCCAGCAGCTTGGGTCGCCAGGGGGATCCCCAGCATTTT
TRBV6-5	NA	TRBD2	TRBJ2-1	CASRLAGGGNEQFF	TGTGCCAGCAGACTAGCGGGGGGAGGGAATGAGCAGTTCTTC
TRBV3-1/TRBV3-2	NA	NA	TRBJ1-6	CASSQGAGGNSPLHF	TGTGCCAGCAGCCAAGGGGCGGGAGGTAATTCACCCCTCCACTTT
TRBV5-5	NA	TRBD1	TRBJ2-3	CASSGEGQGTDTQYF	TGTGCCAGCAGCGGAGAGGGACAGGGCACAGATACGCAGTATTTT
TRBV28	NA	TRBD2	TRBJ2-3	CASTPGGRTDTQYF	TGTGCCAGCACCCCGGGGGGACGCACAGATACGCAGTATTTT
TRBV2	NA	NA	TRBJ2-5	CASSEGSTPQETQYF	TGTGCCAGCAGTGAAGGATCGACTCCCCAAGAGACCCAGTACTTC
TRBV2	once	TRBD2	TRBJ2-5	CASSEERGGGKETQYF	TGTGCCAGCAGTGAAGAGCGGGGGGGAGGAAAAGAGACCCAGTACTTC
TRBV10-3	NA	TRBD1	TRBJ1-1	CAISGTGGNTEAFF	TGTGCCATCAGTGGGACAGGGGGTAACACTGAAGCTTTCTTT
TRBV10-3	NA	NA	TRBJ2-1	CAISTGTTYNEQFF	TGTGCCATCAGCACCGGGACAACCTACAATGAGCAGTTCTTC
TRBV6-5	NA	TRBD1	TRBJ2-7	CASTRQGLYEQYF	TGTGCCAGCACCAGACAGGGCCTCTACGAGCAGTACTTC
TRBV5-1	NA	NA	TRBJ2-5	CASSLGETGTLRRETQYF	TGCGCCAGCAGCTTGGGGGAAACCGGGACACTCAGGAGGGAGACCCAGTACTTC
TRBV10-3	NA	NA	TRBJ1-1	CAISGSIGGDGTEAFF	TGTGCCATCAGTGGTTCGATTGGGGGCGACGGCACTGAAGCTTTCTTT
TRBV7-2	once	NA	TRBJ1-3	CASSLLPGGGPGNTIYF	TGTGCCAGCAGCTTACTACCAGGCGGGGGGCCTGGAAACACCATATATTTT
TRBV5-1	NA	TRBD2	TRBJ2-1	CASSASGADYNEQFF	TGCGCCAGCAGCGCTAGCGGGGCGGATTACAATGAGCAGTTCTTC
TRBV15	NA	NA	TRBJ1-2	CATSMEEGANYGYTF	TGTGCCACCAGCATGGAAGAGGGCGCTAACTATGGCTACACCTTC
TRBV7-2	once	TRBD2	TRBJ2-5	CASSSQTSGGAQTQYF	TGTGCCAGCAGCTCCCAGACTAGCGGGGGGGCACAGACCCAGTACTTC
TRBV4-1	NA	TRBD1	TRBJ1-4	CASSQDPGRVQGAREKLFF	TGCGCCAGCAGCCAAGATCCGGGGCGGGTCCAGGGGGCGCGGGAAAAACTGTTTTTT
TRBV5-5	NA	TRBD2	TRBJ2-2	CASSFDPGGDTGELFF	TGTGCCAGCAGCTTCGACCCGGGAGGAGACACCGGGGAGCTGTTTTTT
TRBV25-1	NA	NA	TRBJ1-1	CASRRGDEAFF	TGTGCCAGCAGGCGGGGGGACGAAGCTTTCTTT
TRBV11-3	NA	NA	TRBJ2-7	CASSPLDIGTTYEQYF	TGTGCCAGCAGCCCCTTAGATATCGGGACAACTTACGAGCAGTACTTC
TRBV2	NA	NA	TRBJ1-2	CANGPRFTNYGYTF	TGTGCCAATGGCCCTAGGTTTACTAACTATGGCTACACCTTC
TRBV9	NA	NA	TRBJ2-1	CASSVGLRSYNEQFF	TGTGCCAGCAGCGTAGGACTCCGTTCCTACAATGAGCAGTTCTTC
TRBV29-1	NA	TRBD2	TRBJ2-3	CSVEGSRGGDTQYF	TGCAGCGTTGAAGGTTCGCGGGGGGGAGATACGCAGTATTTT
TRBV6-6	NA	NA	TRBJ1-6	CASSPRLTGSSPLHF	TGTGCCAGCAGTCCTCGACTAACCGGTTCTTCACCCCTCCACTTT
TRBV27	NA	TRBD2	TRBJ2-1	CASSTTTSGFNNEQFF	TGTGCCAGCAGTACAACGACTAGCGGGTTCAACAATGAGCAGTTCTTC
TRBV2	few	TRBD1	TRBJ1-2	CASSQSTGGRGYTF	TGTGCCAGCAGTCAATCGACAGGGGGGAGGGGCTACACCTTC
TRBV28	NA	NA	TRBJ1-2	CASSLASGGYTF	TGTGCCAGCAGTTTAGCGTCGGGGGGCTACACCTTC
TRBV5-1	NA	TRBD1	TRBJ2-2	CASSLAVGGDTGELFF	TGCGCCAGCAGCTTGGCGGTAGGGGGCGACACCGGGGAGCTGTTTTTT
TRBV6-5	NA	NA	TRBJ2-3	CASSAGLIPDTQYF	TGTGCCAGCAGCGCGGGACTTATCCCAGATACGCAGTATTTT
TRBV2	NA	NA	TRBJ1-2	CASSEMGQSYGYTF	TGTGCCAGCAGTGAAATGGGCCAATCCTATGGCTACACCTTC
TRBV6-1	once	NA	TRBJ1-5	CASSPGGPQHF	TGTGCCAGCAGTCCGGGGGGGCCCCAGCATTTT
TRBV5-4	NA	NA	TRBJ1-1	CASSLTRVNTEAFF	TGTGCCAGCAGCTTGACTAGGGTGAACACTGAAGCTTTCTTT
TRBV24-1	NA	TRBD2	TRBJ2-1	CATSGGSGGFSYNEQFF	TGTGCCACCAGTGGGGGTAGCGGGGGTTTCTCTTACAATGAGCAGTTCTTC
TRBV5-4	once	TRBD1	TRBJ1-5	CASSPGPGQGMGNQPQHF	TGTGCCAGCAGCCCCGGGCCGGGACAGGGGATGGGCAATCAGCCCCAGCATTTT
TRBV10-3	NA	TRBD1	TRBJ1-3	CAISVIGQGGNTIYF	TGTGCCATCAGTGTTATTGGACAGGGGGGAAACACCATATATTTT
TRBV5-1	NA	TRBD2	TRBJ2-3	CASSLVSMSSGGPSTQYF	TGCGCCAGCAGCTTGGTTTCGATGTCTAGCGGGGGGCCAAGTACGCAGTATTTT
TRBV9	NA	NA	TRBJ2-7	CASSVGTGTYEQYF	TGTGCCAGCAGCGTAGGAACAGGTACCTACGAGCAGTACTTC
TRBV30	NA	NA	TRBJ1-6	CAWRRLGRDHSPLHF	TGTGCCTGGAGACGACTGGGGCGGGACCATTCACCCCTCCACTTT
TRBV28	NA	TRBD2	TRBJ2-1	CASSSPGTSAEQFF	TGTGCCAGCAGTTCTCCAGGGACTAGCGCTGAGCAGTTCTTC
TRBV2	NA	NA	TRBJ2-1	CASSSGFSYNEQFF	TGTGCCAGCAGTAGCGGGTTCTCCTACAATGAGCAGTTCTTC
TRBV7-2	NA	NA	TRBJ2-1	CASSPELSGNEQFF	TGTGCCAGCAGCCCAGAACTGTCAGGGAATGAGCAGTTCTTC
TRBV2	NA	NA	TRBJ2-3	CASTVRGGTDTQYF	TGTGCCAGCACAGTCAGGGGAGGGACAGATACGCAGTATTTT
TRBV5-5	NA	NA	TRBJ1-3	CASSVKVAGSGNTIYF	TGTGCCAGCAGCGTGAAGGTAGCAGGGTCTGGAAACACCATATATTTT
TRBV27	NA	NA	TRBJ2-2	CASSWKAGSTGELFF	TGTGCCAGCAGTTGGAAGGCAGGCAGCACCGGGGAGCTGTTTTTT
TRBV7-2	NA	TRBD1	TRBJ1-3	CASRQGGSGNTIYF	TGTGCCAGCAGACAGGGGGGATCTGGAAACACCATATATTTT
TRBV19	NA	TRBD1	TRBJ1-5	CASSIRYGQGNQPQHF	TGTGCCAGTAGTATACGGTATGGACAGGGCAATCAGCCCCAGCATTTT
TRBV4-1	NA	TRBD1	TRBJ2-2	CASSHRQGNGELFF	TGCGCCAGCAGCCACCGACAGGGGAACGGGGAGCTGTTTTTT
TRBV19	NA	TRBD1	TRBJ1-5	CASSITGELSNQPQHF	TGTGCCAGTAGTATCACAGGGGAACTTAGCAATCAGCCCCAGCATTTT
TRBV20-1	NA	NA	TRBJ2-7	CSAGRWGEQYF	TGCAGCGCGGGGCGGTGGGGCGAGCAGTACTTC
TRBV29-1	once	NA	TRBJ1-5	CSVGYNTGQPQHF	TGCAGCGTTGGATACAACACGGGACAGCCCCAGCATTTT
TRBV5-1	NA	TRBD2	TRBJ2-3	CASSHGKRGAEDTQYF	TGCGCCAGCAGTCATGGAAAGCGGGGGGCTGAAGATACGCAGTATTTT